A selection of T cell receptor beta chains follows, all from one sample in a study of T cell repertoires in ileal Crohn's disease. The method was immunoSEQ multiplex PCR; TCRdb's version includes in-frame clones alone and lacks a portion of them. Among about 5,500 clones listed, 80% were seen once. Sequencing used ileal tissue. The source of these receptors is an adult with Crohn's disease. The CDR3 runs from the conserved cysteine through the conserved F or W. The D gene is left open where the match is weak. Not all rows give a size; the values are once, few, many and, for expanded clones, a class.

J gene	clone size	D gene	V gene	CDR3 protein	CDR3 DNA
TRBJ2-7	once	.	TRBV6-1	CASRSGGTAYEQYF	TGTGCCAGCAGGTCGGGCGGGACCGCCTACGAGCAGTACTTC
TRBJ2-1	.	.	TRBV4-3	CASSQEAVPNNEQFF	TGCGCCAGCAGCCAAGAGGCGGTCCCCAACAATGAGCAGTTCTTC
TRBJ2-7	.	.	TRBV10-3	CAISDSSYEQYF	TGTGCCATCAGTGACAGTTCCTACGAGCAGTACTTC
TRBJ2-3	.	TRBD1	TRBV4-1	CASGEGRGSWSTDTQYF	TGCGCCAGCGGCGAAGGCAGGGGGAGTTGGAGCACAGATACGCAGTATTTT
TRBJ2-1	.	TRBD2	TRBV27	CASSLTTSGYLDEQFF	TGTGCCAGCAGTCTAACGACTAGCGGGTATCTGGATGAGCAGTTCTTC
TRBJ2-7	.	TRBD1	TRBV4-1	CASSQDYMTGGNYEQYF	TGCGCCAGCAGCCAAGATTATATGACAGGGGGTAACTACGAGCAGTACTTC
TRBJ2-7	once	TRBD1	TRBV10-3	CAISDSGTGSSYEQYF	TGTGCCATCAGTGATTCCGGGACAGGGTCCTCCTACGAGCAGTACTTC
TRBJ2-7	.	.	TRBV11-2	CASSLAGRDEQYF	TGTGCCAGCAGCTTAGCAGGCAGGGACGAGCAGTACTTC
TRBJ1-2	few	TRBD1	TRBV5-4	CASSIRQGYYGYTF	TGTGCCAGCAGTATCCGACAGGGGTACTATGGCTACACCTTC
TRBJ1-2	.	.	TRBV28	CASSLPQRGYTF	TGTGCCAGCAGTTTACCCCAGCGGGGCTACACCTTC
TRBJ2-7	.	TRBD2	TRBV28	CASAAGVGYEQYF	TGTGCCAGCGCGGCGGGAGTTGGGTACGAGCAGTACTTC
TRBJ2-5	.	TRBD1	TRBV9	CASSRRGQGQFETQYF	TGTGCCAGCAGCAGACGAGGACAGGGCCAGTTCGAGACCCAGTACTTC
TRBJ2-7	once	TRBD2	TRBV7-2	CASSSVAGGGSYEQYF	TGTGCCAGCAGCTCCGTTGCCGGGGGGGGCTCCTACGAGCAGTACTTC
TRBJ1-6	.	TRBD1	TRBV27	CASSQDRGSNNSPLHF	TGTGCCAGCAGCCAGGACAGGGGGAGTAATAATTCACCCCTCCACTTT
TRBJ1-1	.	.	TRBV6-1	CASSLLRNTEAFF	TGTGCCAGCAGTCTACTGCGCAACACTGAAGCTTTCTTT
TRBJ1-6	.	.	TRBV10-3	CAISESGPGVESPLHF	TGTGCCATCAGTGAGTCTGGGCCGGGGGTGGAATCACCCCTCCACTTT
TRBJ2-7	.	TRBD1	TRBV30	CAWTGQGGYEQYF	TGTGCCTGGACGGGACAGGGGGGCTACGAGCAGTACTTC
TRBJ1-5	few	.	TRBV7-2	CASSLGSGKGNQPQHF	TGTGCCAGCAGCTTGGGATCCGGGAAGGGCAATCAGCCCCAGCATTTT
TRBJ2-1	.	TRBD2	TRBV7-2	CTSSLVGLAANEQFF	TGTACCAGCAGCTTAGTAGGACTAGCGGCCAATGAGCAGTTCTTC
TRBJ2-7	once	TRBD2	TRBV6-1	CASGTDWGGQYF	TGTGCCAGCGGCACCGATTGGGGGGGGCAGTACTTC
TRBJ1-4	.	.	TRBV5-4	CASSLGSGQKNEKLFF	TGTGCCAGCAGCTTGGGATCGGGACAAAAGAATGAAAAACTGTTTTTT